This T cell receptor beta chain was profiled in a study of post-analysis software for immune sequencing data. About the research overall: Disease courses included relapsing-remitting, secondary progressive and progressive-relapsing multiple sclerosis. Regarding the study as a whole: Normalized Chao1 diversity was significantly reduced in patients versus controls. In patients, TRBV5-6, TRBV5-1 and TRBV20-1 belonged to five or six TRBV segments found more frequently than in controls.

This clonotype was seen a few times. The antigen is not known. The authors incorporated unique molecular identifiers into the TCR beta cDNA libraries. TCRdb analysed the PCR reads with MiXCR anew, one entry per CDR3 protein. The profile covers about 770,000 distinct CDR3 sequences, with around 45% appearing a single time and 4% to 5% taken by the ten largest. With 2 bases clipped from V and 7 bases from J, the junction kept 9 bases outside the gene matches. Germline loops: CDR1 SGHVS, CDR2 FQNEAQ. The CDR3 spans 15 residues. Sequences were obtained from blood. This TCR came from a girl between 10 and 17 years old with multiple sclerosis. V is TRBV7-8 and J is TRBJ1-2, with TRBD1 matching over 8 bases. The CDR3 here is CASSLYPGGKGGYTF. Written as DNA, the CDR3 is TGTGCCAGCAGCTTATATCCAGGGGGCAAGGGTGGCTACACCTTC.